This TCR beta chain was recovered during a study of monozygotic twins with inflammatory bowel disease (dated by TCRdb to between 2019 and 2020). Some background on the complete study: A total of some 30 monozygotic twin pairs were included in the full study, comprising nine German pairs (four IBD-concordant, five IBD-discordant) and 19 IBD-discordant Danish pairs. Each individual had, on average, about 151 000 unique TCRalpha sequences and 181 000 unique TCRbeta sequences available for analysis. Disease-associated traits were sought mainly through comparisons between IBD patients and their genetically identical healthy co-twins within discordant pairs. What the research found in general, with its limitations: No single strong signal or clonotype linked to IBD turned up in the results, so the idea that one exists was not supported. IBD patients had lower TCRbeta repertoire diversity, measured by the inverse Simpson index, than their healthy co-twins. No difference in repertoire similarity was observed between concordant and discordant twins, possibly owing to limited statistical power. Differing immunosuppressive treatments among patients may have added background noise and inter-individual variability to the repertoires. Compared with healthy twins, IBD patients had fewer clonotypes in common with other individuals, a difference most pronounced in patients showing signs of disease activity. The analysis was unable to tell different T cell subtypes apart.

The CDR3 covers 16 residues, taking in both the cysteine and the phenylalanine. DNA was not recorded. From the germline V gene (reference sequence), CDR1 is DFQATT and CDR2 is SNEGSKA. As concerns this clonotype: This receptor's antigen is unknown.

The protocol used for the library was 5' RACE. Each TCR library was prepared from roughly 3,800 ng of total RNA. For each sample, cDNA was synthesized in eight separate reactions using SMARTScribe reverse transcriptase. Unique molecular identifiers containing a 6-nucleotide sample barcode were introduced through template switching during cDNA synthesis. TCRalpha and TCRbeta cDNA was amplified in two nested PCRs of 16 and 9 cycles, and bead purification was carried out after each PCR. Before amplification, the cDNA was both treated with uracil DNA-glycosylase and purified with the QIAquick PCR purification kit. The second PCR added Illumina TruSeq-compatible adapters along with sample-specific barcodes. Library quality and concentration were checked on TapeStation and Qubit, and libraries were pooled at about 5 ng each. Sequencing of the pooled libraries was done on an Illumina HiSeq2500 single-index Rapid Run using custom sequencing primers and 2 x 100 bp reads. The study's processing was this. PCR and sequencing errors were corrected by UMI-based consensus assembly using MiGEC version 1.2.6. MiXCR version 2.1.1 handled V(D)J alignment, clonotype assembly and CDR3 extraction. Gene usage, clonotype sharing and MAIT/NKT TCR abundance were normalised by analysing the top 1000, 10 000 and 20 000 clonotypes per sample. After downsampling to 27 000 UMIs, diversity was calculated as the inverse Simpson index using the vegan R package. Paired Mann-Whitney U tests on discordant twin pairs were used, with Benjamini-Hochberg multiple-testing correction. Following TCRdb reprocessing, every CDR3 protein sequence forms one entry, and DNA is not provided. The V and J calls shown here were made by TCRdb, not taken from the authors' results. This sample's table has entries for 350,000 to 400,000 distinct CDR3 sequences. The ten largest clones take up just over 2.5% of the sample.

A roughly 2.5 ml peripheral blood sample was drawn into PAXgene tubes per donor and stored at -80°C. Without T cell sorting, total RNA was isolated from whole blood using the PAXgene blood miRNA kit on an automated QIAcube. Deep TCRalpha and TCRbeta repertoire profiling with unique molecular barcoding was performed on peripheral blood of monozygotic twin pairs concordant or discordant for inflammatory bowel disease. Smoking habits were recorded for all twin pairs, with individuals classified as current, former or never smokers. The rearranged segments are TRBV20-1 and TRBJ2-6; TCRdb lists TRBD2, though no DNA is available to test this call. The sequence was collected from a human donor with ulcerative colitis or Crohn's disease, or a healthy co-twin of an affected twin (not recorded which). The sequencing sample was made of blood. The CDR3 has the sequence CSAKLAGSSGANVLTF.